This passage covers 25 T cell receptor beta chains from one sample sequenced in a study of T cell clonality in common variable immunodeficiency. Some clones are missing from TCRdb's copy, which holds only in-frame ones; the method was immunoSEQ multiplex PCR. The sample holds about 60,000 clones, and no clone turns up only once. The material sequenced was peripheral blood mononuclear cells. The receptors shown here come from a person aged 18-70 years in good health.

Ten or more counts support this clone. The DNA ends 3 residues before the CDR3 does, and the rest of the CDR3 is filled in from the germline J gene. The V call is TRBV7-9, the J call TRBJ1-2; D is ambiguous. CDR3 length: 15 residues. Germline V gene lookup returns CDR1 SEHNR and CDR2 FQNEAQ (reference sequence). The sequenced CDR3 bases are TGTGCCAGCAGCTTACAAGCAGGTAGAGGAGGGGGC. Its translation is CASSLQAGRGGG. The whole CDR3 protein is CASSLQAGRGGGYTF.

In its sample, this clone was seen many times. The read comes to an end 3 residues before the CDR3 does, leaving the germline J gene to fill in the end. The rearrangement links TRBV2 to TRBJ1-2; D perhaps matches TRBD1 (5 bases). Germline V gene sequence: CDR1 SNHLY, CDR2 FYNNEI. Trimming shortened V by 2 bases and J by 2 bases, and 6 bases separated the two germline ends. This CDR3 comprises 13 residues. The DNA read from the CDR3 is TGTGCCAGCAGTGAACCAGGGAACTATGGC. As protein: CASSEPGNYG. The entire CDR3 sequence reads CASSEPGNYGYTF.

This clone was detected many times. The read comes to an end 3 residues before the CDR3 does, leaving the germline J gene to fill in the end. The chain couples TRBV19 to TRBJ1-2; TRBD1 matches at 8 bases. The junction had 11 bases not matched to a gene; V was cut back by 4 bases and J by 7 bases. The CDR3 sequence is 15 residues long. CDR1 and CDR2 from the germline V gene are LNHDA and SQIVND (reference sequence). CDR3 bases read: TGTGCCAGTAGTACAACAGGGGGTTATCCCTCTGGC. This codes for CASSTTGGYPSG. The full-length CDR3 reads as CASSTTGGYPSGYTF.

This clone was detected many times. The read falls 3 residues short of the CDR3 end, and the missing part is taken from the germline J gene. This rearrangement joins TRBV6-2 or TRBV6-3 to TRBJ2-7, with TRBD2 identical over 10 bases. Germline loops: CDR1 MNHEY, CDR2 SVGEGT. V gave up 4 bases and J gave up 4 bases; unmatched junction bases: 4. The CDR3 totals 14 residues. The part of the CDR3 DNA that was read is TGTGCCAGCAGTTCGGTGACTAGCGGGTACGAG. As protein: CASSSVTSGYE. In full, the CDR3 is CASSSVTSGYEQYF.

At least ten counts were recorded for this clone. From the germline J gene comes the end of the CDR3, since the read stops 3 residues before it. The chain uses TRBV4-1 and TRBJ2-7; the D is unclear. V was pared by 0 bases and J by 2 bases, with 2 bases between. The CDR3 totals 12 residues. CDR1 and CDR2 (germline): MGHRA, YSYEKL. The CDR3 DNA, read in part, is TGCGCCAGCAGCCAAGATACCTACGAG. This translates into CASSQDTYE. The whole CDR3 protein reads CASSQDTYEQYF.

Ten or more counts support this clone. The read ends 3 residues shy of where the CDR3 ends; the end is completed using the germline J gene. V is TRBV18 and J is TRBJ2-7, with TRBD1 matching 10 bases. This CDR3 region has 14 residues. Germline loops: CDR1 KGHSH, CDR2 LQKENI. The V and J ends lost 5 bases and 4 bases, in that order; junction bases with no gene match: 5. CDR3 DNA (partial): TGTGCCAGCTCATTTCGGACAGGGGGTTACGAG. Translated: CASSFRTGGYE. The CDR3 as a whole reads CASSFRTGGYEQYF.

In its sample, this clone was seen a few times. The sequence runs out 3 residues before the end of the CDR3; the remainder is reconstructed from the germline J gene. The chain couples TRBV7-8 to TRBJ2-1; 11 bases are a match to TRBD2. The CDR3 runs to 16 residues. Germline CDR1 is SGHVS and CDR2 is FQNEAQ. V shed 5 bases and J 8 bases; nucleotides not matched to a gene: 11. The part of the CDR3 DNA that was read is TGTGCCAGCAGCCCTTTATTAGCGGGAGGGCAAGATGAG. Its protein is CASSPLLAGGQDE. The CDR3, in full, reads CASSPLLAGGQDEQFF. Complete variable domain (other parts from reference TRBV7-8 and TRBJ2-1): GAGVSQSPRYKVAKRGQDVALRCDPISGHVSLFWYQQALGQGPEFLTYFQNEAQLDKSGLPSDRFFAERPEGSVSTLKIQRTQQEDSAVYLCASSPLLAGGQDEQFFGPGTRLTVL.

This clone appeared many times. The CDR3 extends 3 residues past the end of the read, so its final part is completed from the germline J gene. V is TRBV6-2 or TRBV6-3 and J is TRBJ2-3; tentative D call: TRBD2 (5 bases). Trimming shortened V by 11 bases and J by 2 bases, and 17 bases separated the two germline ends. This CDR3 contains 14 residues. CDR1 is MNHEY, CDR2 SVGEGT, per germline. CDR3: CAAGRRATTDTQYF. The sequenced CDR3 bases are TGTGCCGCAGGTCGGCGGGCGACCACAGATACG.

This clone was observed at least ten times. The CDR3 end falls 3 residues outside the read, so it is completed with the germline J gene. The gene calls are TRBV2 and TRBJ2-2; D is ambiguous. The V end was cut by 6 bases, the J end by 3 bases, with 8 bases between. The CDR3 consists of 13 residues. Per the germline V gene, CDR1 is SNHLY and CDR2 is FYNNEI. Here the CDR3 reads CASRGLDTGELFF. CDR3 DNA, as far as it was read: TGTGCCAGCAGAGGTCTCGACACCGGGGAG.

This clone was seen many times. The read stops 3 residues short of the end of the CDR3; the missing end is completed from the germline J gene. The rearrangement uses TRBV12-3 or TRBV12-4 and TRBJ2-6; D remains unclear. V was clipped by 5 bases and J by 0 bases, with 8 bases between them. The length of the CDR3 is 15 residues. The CDR3 DNA, read in part, is TGTGCCAGCAGTAGACACGACTCTGGGGCCAACGTC. Residues: CASSRHDSGANV. The CDR3 as a whole reads CASSRHDSGANVLTF.

This clone was recorded many times. The missing CDR3 end, 3 residues past where the read stops, is filled in from the germline J gene. The chain links TRBV19 to TRBJ2-6; TRBD1 matches at 7 bases. V shed 6 bases and J 2 bases; nucleotides not matched to a gene: 7. The CDR3 spans 16 residues. CDR1 LNHDA and CDR2 SQIVND come from the germline V gene (reference sequence). The CDR3 protein is CASRPGTATGANVLTF. CDR3 DNA (partial): TGTGCCAGTAGGCCCGGGACAGCAACTGGGGCCAACGTC.

This clone was recorded at least ten times. The read terminates 3 residues before the CDR3 end, so the remaining end is supplied by the germline J gene. The rearrangement links TRBV29-1 to TRBJ2-3; 7 positions match TRBD2. Germline V gene lookup returns CDR1 SQVTM and CDR2 ANQGSEA. Trimming took 7 bases from V and 3 from J; bases not matched to a gene: 4. This CDR3 region has 12 residues. The sequenced part of the CDR3 DNA is TGCAGCGCCCCGGGACTAACAGATACG. Translation gives CSAPGLTDT. The full CDR3 reads CSAPGLTDTQYF.

This clone was seen ten or more times. The CDR3 protein is CATSGGGAGNTEAFF. CDR3 DNA, as far as it was read: TGTGCCACCAGCGGGGGGGGCGCTGGGAACACTGAA. The chain uses TRBV15 and TRBJ1-1; possible D gene TRBD1, 6 bases. With the read ending 3 residues before the CDR3 end, the germline J gene is used to fill in that end. V shed 5 bases and J shed 1 base, with 14 bases lying between them. Per germline, CDR1 LNHNV and CDR2 YYDKDF (reference sequence). This CDR3 contains 15 residues.

This clone turned up a few times. Coverage ceases 3 residues before the CDR3 finishes, and the germline J gene fills in the end. The rearrangement links TRBV19 to TRBJ2-2, with TRBD2 identical over 8 bases. The CDR3 loop spans 15 amino acids. Germline CDR1 and CDR2: LNHDA and SQIVND (reference sequence). After removal of 4 bases from V and 1 base from J, the junction contained 2 bases not matched to a gene. The covered CDR3 bases are TGTGCCAGTAGTAGACTAGCGTTGAACACCGGGGAG. It encodes CASSRLALNTGE. The whole CDR3 sequence is CASSRLALNTGELFF.

The sample holds many counts of this clone. The read falls 3 residues short of the CDR3 end, and the missing part is taken from the germline J gene. This sequence joins TRBV28 and TRBJ2-3, with 9 bases that match TRBD2. There are 13 residues in the CDR3. J was trimmed by 7 bases and V by 3 bases; bases with no gene match: 2. CDR1 is MDHEN and CDR2 is SYDVKM in the germline V gene. The sequenced CDR3 bases are TGTGCCAGCAGTTTTCTAGCGGGAAATACG. It encodes CASSFLAGNT. The CDR3 in its entirety is CASSFLAGNTQYF. Full variable domain (remainder filled in from reference TRBV28 and TRBJ2-3): DVKVTQSSRYLVKRTGEKVFLECVQDMDHENMFWYRQDPGLGLRLIYFSYDVKMKEKGDIPEGYSVSREKKERFSLILESASTNQTSMYLCASSFLAGNTQYFGPGTRLTVL.

This clone showed up many times. The read falls 3 residues short of the CDR3 end, and the missing part is taken from the germline J gene. This chain joins TRBV20-1 and TRBJ2-1, with 11 bases fitting TRBD2. This CDR3 is built from 17 residues. CDR1 is DFQATT and CDR2 is SNEGSKA in the germline V gene (reference sequence). V dropped 2 bases and J dropped 4; count of bases not matched to a gene: 10. The CDR3 bases that were read are TGCAGTGCTAGATCTGGGGAGCTAGCGGGAGGATACAATGAG. The encoded protein is CSARSGELAGGYNE. The entire CDR3 reads CSARSGELAGGYNEQFF.

There are many counts of this clone. Read coverage stops 3 residues before the CDR3 terminus; the germline J gene supplies the remainder. The chain joins TRBV10-3 to TRBJ2-7, with 8 nucleotides matching TRBD2. The V gene end was trimmed by 3 bases and the J gene end by 3 bases; junction bases not matched to a gene: 10. The CDR3 runs 16 residues. Germline CDR1 ENHRY, CDR2 SYGVKD. The CDR3 sequence: CAISEGKTGGGYEQYF. The part of the CDR3 DNA that was read is TGTGCCATCAGTGAAGGAAAGACGGGAGGGGGCTACGAG.

This clone occurred many times. The read gets to within 3 residues of the CDR3 end, and the germline J gene fills in the rest. The chain has TRBV20-1 and TRBJ2-5; D not resolved. CDR1 is DFQATT, CDR2 SNEGSKA, per germline (reference sequence). This CDR3 contains 13 residues. The ends were cut back, 1 base at V and 3 bases at J, with 9 bases in the middle. CDR3 region: CSARGTMKETQYF. The covered CDR3 bases are TGCAGTGCTAGAGGTACTATGAAAGAGACC.

There are a few counts of this clone. The CDR3 end falls 3 residues outside the read, so it is completed with the germline J gene. This chain links TRBV5-6 with TRBJ2-7; TRBD2 might be the D (5 bases). The V gene's germline CDR1 is SGHDT and CDR2 YYEEEE. This CDR3 is 14 amino acids long. V was trimmed by 4 bases and J by 4 bases, leaving 15 bases between them. CDR3 DNA, as far as it was read: TGTGCCAGCAGCCTACTTACGGGGTGGTACGAG. The encoded protein is CASSLLTGWYE. The CDR3 in its entirety is CASSLLTGWYEQYF.

This clone was observed a handful of times. The CDR3 end is not reached by the read, which stops 3 residues before it; the germline J gene fills it in. This chain uses TRBV20-1 with TRBJ2-7, with TRBD1 matching over 10 bases. V was pared by 4 bases and J by 4 bases, with 4 bases of the junction left unmatched. The CDR3 length is 13 residues. The germline V gene has CDR1 DFQATT and CDR2 SNEGSKA (reference sequence). The covered CDR3 bases are TGCAGTGCTAACCCGGGACAGGGGTACGAG. Its translation: CSANPGQGYE. The whole CDR3 protein reads CSANPGQGYEQYF.

This clone was found many times. From the germline J gene comes the end of the CDR3, since the read stops 3 residues before it. The gene calls are TRBV5-4 and TRBJ1-6; TRBD1 might be the D (5 bases). CDR3 length: 13 residues. Between the trimmed V and J ends, which lost 0 bases and 11 bases, there was a span of 9 bases. Germline V gene sequence: CDR1 SGHNT, CDR2 YYREEE (reference sequence). This chain's CDR3 is CASSLAGSTPLHF. The sequenced CDR3 bases are TGTGCCAGCAGCTTGGCAGGGTCTACACCC.

In this sample, this clone turned up many times. Read data end 3 residues before the CDR3 end; the end is taken from the germline J gene. This chain links TRBV30 with TRBJ1-3, with D uncertain. The ends were cut back, 0 bases at V and 2 bases at J, with 5 bases in the middle. Germline V lookup: CDR1 GTSNPN, CDR2 SVGIG (reference sequence). The CDR3 sequence is 13 residues long. CDR3 bases read: TGTGCCTGGAGTGTCTCTGCTGGAAACACC. Translation gives CAWSVSAGNT. The full CDR3 protein is CAWSVSAGNTIYF.

This clone was picked up many times. The read terminates 3 residues ahead of where the CDR3 ends, so the germline J gene completes it. This chain links TRBV5-1 with TRBJ2-5; D ambiguous. Trimming took 0 bases from V and 5 from J, leaving 8 bases between them. CDR1 SGHRS and CDR2 YFSETQ come from the germline V gene. The CDR3 is 13 amino acids. The CDR3: CASSLEGSETQYF. The CDR3 DNA, read in part, is TGCGCCAGCAGCTTGGAAGGGTCCGAGACC.

This clone was observed many times. The sequence runs out 3 residues before the end of the CDR3; the remainder is reconstructed from the germline J gene. This same CDR3 is encoded by further DNA sequences in the sample. The chain is built from TRBV11-3 and TRBJ2-3; 11 nucleotides agree with TRBD2. Germline-derived CDR1 and CDR2 are SGHNT and YENEEA. The CDR3 spans 15 residues. This chain's CDR3 is CASRYSGREADTQYF. The CDR3 bases that were read are TGTGCAAGTCGCTATAGCGGGAGGGAGGCAGATACG.

This clone was observed many times. The sequenced fragment ends 3 residues before the CDR3 boundary, so the rest is inferred from the germline J gene. The chain uses TRBV7-9 and TRBJ2-1; 9 positions agree with TRBD2. The CDR3 runs 15 residues. The J segment lost 4 bases and the V segment lost 5 bases, leaving 6 bases of the junction unmatched. The germline gives CDR1 SEHNR, CDR2 FQNEAQ (reference sequence). The part of the CDR3 DNA that was read is TGTGCCAGCAGCCGCCTAGCGGGACCATACAATGAG. It translates to CASSRLAGPYNE. Given in full, the CDR3 is CASSRLAGPYNEQFF.